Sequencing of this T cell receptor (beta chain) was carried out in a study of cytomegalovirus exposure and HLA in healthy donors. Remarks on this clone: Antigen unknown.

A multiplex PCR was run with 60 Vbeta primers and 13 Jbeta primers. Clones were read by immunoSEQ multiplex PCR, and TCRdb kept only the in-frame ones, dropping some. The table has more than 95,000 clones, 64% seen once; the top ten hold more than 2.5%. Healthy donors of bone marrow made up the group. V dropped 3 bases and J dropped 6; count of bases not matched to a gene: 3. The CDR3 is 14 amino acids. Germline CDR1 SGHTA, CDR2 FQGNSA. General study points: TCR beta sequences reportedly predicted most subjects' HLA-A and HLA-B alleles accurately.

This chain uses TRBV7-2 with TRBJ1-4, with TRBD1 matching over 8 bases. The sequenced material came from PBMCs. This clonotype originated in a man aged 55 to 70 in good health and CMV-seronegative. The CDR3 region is CASSFDRGYEKLFF. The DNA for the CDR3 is TGTGCCAGCAGCTTCGACAGGGGTTATGAAAAACTGTTTTTT.